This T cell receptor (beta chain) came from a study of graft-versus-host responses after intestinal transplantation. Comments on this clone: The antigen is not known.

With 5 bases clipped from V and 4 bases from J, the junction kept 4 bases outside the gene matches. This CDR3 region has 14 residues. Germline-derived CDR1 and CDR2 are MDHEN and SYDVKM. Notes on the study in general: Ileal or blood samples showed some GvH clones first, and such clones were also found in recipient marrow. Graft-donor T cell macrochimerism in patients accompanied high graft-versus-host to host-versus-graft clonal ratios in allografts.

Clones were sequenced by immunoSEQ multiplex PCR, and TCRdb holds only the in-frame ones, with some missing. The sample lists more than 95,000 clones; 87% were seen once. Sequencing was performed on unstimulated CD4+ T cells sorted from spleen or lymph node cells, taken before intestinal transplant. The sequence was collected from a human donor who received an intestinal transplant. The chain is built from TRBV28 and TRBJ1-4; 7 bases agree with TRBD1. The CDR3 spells CASSPGQVNEKLFF. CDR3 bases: TGTGCCAGCAGTCCCGGACAGGTTAATGAAAAACTGTTTTTT.